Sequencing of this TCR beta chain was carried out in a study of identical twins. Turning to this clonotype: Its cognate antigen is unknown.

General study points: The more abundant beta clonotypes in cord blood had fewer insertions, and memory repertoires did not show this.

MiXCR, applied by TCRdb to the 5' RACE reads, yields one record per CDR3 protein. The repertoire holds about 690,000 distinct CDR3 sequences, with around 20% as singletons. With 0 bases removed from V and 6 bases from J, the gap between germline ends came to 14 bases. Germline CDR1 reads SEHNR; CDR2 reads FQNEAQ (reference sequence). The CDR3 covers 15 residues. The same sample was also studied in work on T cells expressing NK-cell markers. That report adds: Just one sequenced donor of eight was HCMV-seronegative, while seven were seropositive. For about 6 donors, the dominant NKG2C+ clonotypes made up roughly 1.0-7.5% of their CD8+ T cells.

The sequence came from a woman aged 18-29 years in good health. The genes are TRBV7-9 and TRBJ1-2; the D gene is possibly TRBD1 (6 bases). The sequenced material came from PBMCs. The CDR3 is CASSLAETDSHGYTF. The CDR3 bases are TGTGCCAGCAGCTTAGCGGAAACGGACAGTCATGGCTACACCTTC.